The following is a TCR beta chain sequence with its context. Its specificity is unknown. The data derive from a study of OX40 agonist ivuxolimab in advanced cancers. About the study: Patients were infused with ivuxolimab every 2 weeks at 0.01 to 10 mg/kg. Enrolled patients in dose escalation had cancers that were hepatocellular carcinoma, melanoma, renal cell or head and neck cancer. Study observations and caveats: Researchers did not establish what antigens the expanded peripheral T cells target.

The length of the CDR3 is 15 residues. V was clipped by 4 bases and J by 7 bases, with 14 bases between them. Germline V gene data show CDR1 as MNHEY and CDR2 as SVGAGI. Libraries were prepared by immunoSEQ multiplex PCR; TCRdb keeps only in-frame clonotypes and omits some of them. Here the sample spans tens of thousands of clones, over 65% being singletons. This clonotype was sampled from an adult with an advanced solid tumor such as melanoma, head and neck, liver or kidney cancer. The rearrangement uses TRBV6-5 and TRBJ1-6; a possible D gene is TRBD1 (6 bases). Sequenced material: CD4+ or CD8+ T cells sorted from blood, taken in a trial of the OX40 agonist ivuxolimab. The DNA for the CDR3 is TGTGCCAGCAGTTGGATGGGGGCGGGAAATTCACCCCTCCACTTT. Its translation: CASSWMGAGNSPLHF.